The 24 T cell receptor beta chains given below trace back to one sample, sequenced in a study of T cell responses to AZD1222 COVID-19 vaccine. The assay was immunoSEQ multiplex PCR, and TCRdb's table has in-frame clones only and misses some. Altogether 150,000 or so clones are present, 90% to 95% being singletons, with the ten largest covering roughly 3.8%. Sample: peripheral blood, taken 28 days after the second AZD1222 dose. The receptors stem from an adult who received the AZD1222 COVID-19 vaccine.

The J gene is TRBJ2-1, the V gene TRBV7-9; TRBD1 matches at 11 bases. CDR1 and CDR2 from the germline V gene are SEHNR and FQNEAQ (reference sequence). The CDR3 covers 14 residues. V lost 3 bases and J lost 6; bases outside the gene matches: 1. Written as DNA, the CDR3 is TGTGCCAGCAGCTTCGGGACAGGGGGCAATGAGCAGTTCTTC. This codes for CASSFGTGGNEQFF. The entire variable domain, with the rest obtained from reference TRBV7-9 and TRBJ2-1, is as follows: DTGVSQNPRHKITKRGQNVTFRCDPISEHNRLYWYRQTLGQGPEFLTYFQNEAQLEKSRLLSDRFSAERPKGSFSTLEIQRTEQGDSAMYLCASSFGTGGNEQFFGPGTRLTVL.

The CDR3 DNA reads as TGTGCCAGCAGCTACTCTCGGAGCGGGCTCACAGATACGCAGTATTTT. This gives the protein CASSYSRSGLTDTQYF. J is TRBJ2-3 and V is TRBV11-3; weak D call: TRBD2 (6 bases). From germline, CDR1 is SGHNT and CDR2 YENEEA. This CDR3 has 16 residues. Trimming removed 4 bases from V and 2 bases from J, with 16 bases in between. Full variable domain (missing parts from reference TRBV11-3 and TRBJ2-3): EAGVVQSPRYKIIEKKQPVAFWCNPISGHNTLYWYLQNLGQGPELLIRYENEEAVDDSQLPKDRFSAERLKGVDSTLKIQPAELGDSAVYLCASSYSRSGLTDTQYFGPGTRLTVL.

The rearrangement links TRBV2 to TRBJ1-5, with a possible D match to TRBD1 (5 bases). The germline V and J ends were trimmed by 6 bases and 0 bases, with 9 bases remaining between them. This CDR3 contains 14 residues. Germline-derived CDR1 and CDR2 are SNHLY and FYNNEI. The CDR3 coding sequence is TGTGCCAGCAGCGGGACGGTTAGCAATCAGCCCCAGCATTTT. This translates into CASSGTVSNQPQHF.

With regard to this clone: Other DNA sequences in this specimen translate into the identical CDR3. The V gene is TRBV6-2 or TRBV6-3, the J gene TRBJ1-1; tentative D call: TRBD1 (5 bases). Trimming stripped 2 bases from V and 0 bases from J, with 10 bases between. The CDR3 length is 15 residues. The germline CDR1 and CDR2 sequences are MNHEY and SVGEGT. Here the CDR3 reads CASSYLQGMNTEAFF. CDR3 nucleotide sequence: TGTGCCAGCAGTTACCTTCAGGGAATGAACACTGAAGCTTTCTTT.

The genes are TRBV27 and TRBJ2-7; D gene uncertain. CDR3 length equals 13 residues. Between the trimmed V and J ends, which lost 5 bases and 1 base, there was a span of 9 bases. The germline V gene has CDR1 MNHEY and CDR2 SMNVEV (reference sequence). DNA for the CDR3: TGTGCCAGCAGTACCGAGCGATCCTACGAGCAGTACTTC. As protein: CASSTERSYEQYF.

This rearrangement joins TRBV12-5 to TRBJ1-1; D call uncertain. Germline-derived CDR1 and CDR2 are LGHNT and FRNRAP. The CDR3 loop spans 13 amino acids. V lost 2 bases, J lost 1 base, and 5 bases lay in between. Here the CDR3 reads CASGLKGNTEAFF. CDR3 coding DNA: TGTGCTAGTGGTTTGAAGGGGAACACTGAAGCTTTCTTT. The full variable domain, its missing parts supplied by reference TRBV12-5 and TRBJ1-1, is DARVTQTPRHKVTEMGQEVTMRCQPILGHNTVFWYRQTMMQGLELLAYFRNRAPLDDSGMPKDRFSAEMPDATLATLKIQPSEPRDSAVYFCASGLKGNTEAFFGQGTRLTVV.

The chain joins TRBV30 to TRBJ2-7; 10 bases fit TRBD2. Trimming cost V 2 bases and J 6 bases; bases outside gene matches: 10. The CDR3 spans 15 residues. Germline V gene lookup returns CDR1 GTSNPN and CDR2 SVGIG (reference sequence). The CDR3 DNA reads TGTGCCTGGAGTTTAGCGGGAGGTCGGAGGGGCGAGCAGTACTTC. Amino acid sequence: CAWSLAGGRRGEQYF.

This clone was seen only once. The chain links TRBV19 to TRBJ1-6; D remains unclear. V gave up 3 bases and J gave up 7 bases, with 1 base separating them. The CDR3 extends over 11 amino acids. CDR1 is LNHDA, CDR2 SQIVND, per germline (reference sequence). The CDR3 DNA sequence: TGTGCCAGTAGTATGAATTCACCCCTCCACTTT. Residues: CASSMNSPLHF. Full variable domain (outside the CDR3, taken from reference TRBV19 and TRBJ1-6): DGGITQSPKYLFRKEGQNVTLSCEQNLNHDAMYWYRQDPGQGLRLIYYSQIVNDFQKGDIAEGYSVSREKKESFPLTVTSAQKNPTAFYLCASSMNSPLHFGNGTRLTVT.

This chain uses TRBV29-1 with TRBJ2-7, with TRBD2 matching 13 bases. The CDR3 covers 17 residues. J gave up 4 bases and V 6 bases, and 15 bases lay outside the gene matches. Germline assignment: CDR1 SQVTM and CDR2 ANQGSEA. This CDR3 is CSVTRLAGGLSGYEQYF. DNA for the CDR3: TGCAGCGTAACAAGACTAGCGGGAGGACTCTCGGGATACGAGCAGTACTTC.

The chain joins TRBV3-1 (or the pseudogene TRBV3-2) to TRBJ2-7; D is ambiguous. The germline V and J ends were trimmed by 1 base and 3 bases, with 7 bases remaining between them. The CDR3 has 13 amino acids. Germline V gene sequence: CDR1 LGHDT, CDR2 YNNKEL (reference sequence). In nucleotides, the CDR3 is TGTGCCAGCAGCCAAGCCACTGGCTACGAGCAGTACTTC. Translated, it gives CASSQATGYEQYF.

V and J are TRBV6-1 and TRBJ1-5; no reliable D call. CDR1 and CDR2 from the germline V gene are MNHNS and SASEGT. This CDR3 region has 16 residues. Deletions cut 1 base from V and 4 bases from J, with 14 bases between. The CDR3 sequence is CASSEVWQRVNQPQHF. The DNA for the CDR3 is TGTGCCAGCAGTGAAGTGTGGCAGAGAGTTAATCAGCCCCAGCATTTT.

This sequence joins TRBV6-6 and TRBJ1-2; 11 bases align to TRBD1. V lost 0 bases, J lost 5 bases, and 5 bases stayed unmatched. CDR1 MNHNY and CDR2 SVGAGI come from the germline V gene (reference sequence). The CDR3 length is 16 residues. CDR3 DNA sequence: TGTGCCAGCAGTTACTCAAGGACAGGGGGCTCTTATGGCTACACCTTC. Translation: CASSYSRTGGSYGYTF.

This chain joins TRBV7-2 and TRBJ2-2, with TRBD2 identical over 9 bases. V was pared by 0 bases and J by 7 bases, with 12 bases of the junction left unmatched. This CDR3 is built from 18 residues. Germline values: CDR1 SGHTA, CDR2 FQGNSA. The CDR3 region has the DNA TGTGCCAGCAGCTTAGCGCTAACGGGCGGGAGGGCTGTCGGGGAGCTGTTTTTT. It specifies CASSLALTGGRAVGELFF.

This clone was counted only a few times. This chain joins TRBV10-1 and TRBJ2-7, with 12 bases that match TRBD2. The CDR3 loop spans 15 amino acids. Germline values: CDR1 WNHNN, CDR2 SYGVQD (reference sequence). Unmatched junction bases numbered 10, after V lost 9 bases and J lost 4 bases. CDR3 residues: CASGLAGPLPYEQYF. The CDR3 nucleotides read TGCGCCAGTGGACTAGCGGGGCCCTTACCGTACGAGCAGTACTTC.

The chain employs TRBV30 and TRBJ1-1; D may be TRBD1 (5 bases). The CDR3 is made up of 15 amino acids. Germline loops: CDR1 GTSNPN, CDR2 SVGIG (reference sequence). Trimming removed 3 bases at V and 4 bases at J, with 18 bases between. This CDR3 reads CAWRVPTTRGTEAFF. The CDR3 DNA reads TGTGCCTGGAGGGTCCCCACCACGAGGGGCACTGAAGCTTTCTTT.

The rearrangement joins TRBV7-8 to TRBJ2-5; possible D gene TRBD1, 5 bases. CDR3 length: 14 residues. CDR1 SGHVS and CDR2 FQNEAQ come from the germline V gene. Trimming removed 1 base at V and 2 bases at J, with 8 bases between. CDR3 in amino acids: CASSLEQAQETQYF. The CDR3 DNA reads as TGTGCCAGCAGCTTAGAACAGGCACAAGAGACCCAGTACTTC.

Here the CDR3 reads CASSQDRADLFNQPQHF. CDR3 coding DNA: TGCGCCAGCAGCCAAGATCGGGCAGATTTATTCAATCAGCCCCAGCATTTT. The chain links TRBV4-1 to TRBJ1-5, with D unclear. The V gene's germline CDR1 is MGHRA and CDR2 YSYEKL. The CDR3 loop spans 17 amino acids. V was pared by 0 bases and J by 3 bases, with 15 bases between.

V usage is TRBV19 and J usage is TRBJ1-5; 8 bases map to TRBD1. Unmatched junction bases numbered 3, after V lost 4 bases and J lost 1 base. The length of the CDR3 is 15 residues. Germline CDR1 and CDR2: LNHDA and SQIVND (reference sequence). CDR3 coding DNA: TGTGCCAGTAGTACCCGGGACAGGAGCAATCAGCCCCAGCATTTT. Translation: CASSTRDRSNQPQHF.

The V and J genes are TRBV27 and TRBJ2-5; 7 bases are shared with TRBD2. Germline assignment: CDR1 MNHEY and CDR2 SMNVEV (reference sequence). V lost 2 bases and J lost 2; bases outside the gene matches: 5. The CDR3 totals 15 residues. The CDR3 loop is CASSLVGGRQETQYF. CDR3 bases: TGTGCCAGCAGTTTAGTGGGGGGGAGGCAAGAGACCCAGTACTTC.

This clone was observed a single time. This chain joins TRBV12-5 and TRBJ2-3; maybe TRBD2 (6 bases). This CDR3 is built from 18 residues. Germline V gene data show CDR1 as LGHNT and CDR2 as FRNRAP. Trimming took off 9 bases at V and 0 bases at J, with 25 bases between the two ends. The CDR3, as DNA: TGTGCTAGCCGGCCCACTCTCGGGGGTGCCACTAGCACAGATACGCAGTATTTT. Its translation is CASRPTLGGATSTDTQYF. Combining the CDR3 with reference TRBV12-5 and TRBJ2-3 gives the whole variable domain DARVTQTPRHKVTEMGQEVTMRCQPILGHNTVFWYRQTMMQGLELLAYFRNRAPLDDSGMPKDRFSAEMPDATLATLKIQPSEPRDSAVYFCASRPTLGGATSTDTQYFGPGTRLTVL.

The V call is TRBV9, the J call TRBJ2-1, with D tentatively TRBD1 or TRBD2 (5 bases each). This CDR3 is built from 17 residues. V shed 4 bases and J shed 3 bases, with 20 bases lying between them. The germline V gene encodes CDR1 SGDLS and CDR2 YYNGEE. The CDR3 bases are TGTGCCAGCAGCCTACTGGGACGGATCCGCGGCTACAATGAGCAGTTCTTC. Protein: CASSLLGRIRGYNEQFF.

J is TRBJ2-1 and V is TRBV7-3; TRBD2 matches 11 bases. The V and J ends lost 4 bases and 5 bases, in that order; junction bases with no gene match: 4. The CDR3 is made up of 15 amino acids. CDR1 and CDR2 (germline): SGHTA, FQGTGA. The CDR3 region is CASSSLAGGHNEQFF. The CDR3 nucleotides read TGTGCCAGCAGCTCCCTAGCGGGAGGTCACAATGAGCAGTTCTTC.

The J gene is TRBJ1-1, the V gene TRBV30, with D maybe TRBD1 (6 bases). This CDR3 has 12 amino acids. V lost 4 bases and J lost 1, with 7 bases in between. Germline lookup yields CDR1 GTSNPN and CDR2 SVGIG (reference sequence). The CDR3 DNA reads TGTGCCTGGAAGACAGGGAACACTGAAGCTTTCTTT. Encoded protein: CAWKTGNTEAFF.

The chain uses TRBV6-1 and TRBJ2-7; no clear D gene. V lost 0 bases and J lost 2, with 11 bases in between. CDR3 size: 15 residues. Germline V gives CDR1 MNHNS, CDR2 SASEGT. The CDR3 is CASSEAEGEAYEQYF. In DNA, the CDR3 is TGTGCCAGCAGTGAAGCGGAAGGAGAGGCCTACGAGCAGTACTTC.